The rows below give T cell receptor beta chains drawn from one sample of a study of technical replicates of blood from several donors. Libraries were prepared by immunoSEQ multiplex PCR; TCRdb keeps only in-frame clonotypes and omits some of them. The data hold tens of thousands of clones, with around 94% observed a single time. Sequenced input: T cells isolated from PBMCs. The receptor set was obtained from a human donor in good health. The CDR3 runs from the conserved cysteine through the conserved F or W. The D gene is left open where the match is weak. Size is omitted from some rows. Given values are once, few, many or a class for expanded clones.

d_call j_call clone_size v_call cdr3_aa cdr3_nt
- TRBJ1-2 - TRBV7-3 CASSHSPDNQGGYTF TGTGCCAGCAGCCACTCCCCGGACAACCAGGGGGGCTACACCTTC
- TRBJ2-7 - TRBV4-1 CASSPIEGAYEQYF TGCGCCAGCAGCCCGATCGAGGGAGCCTACGAGCAGTACTTC
- TRBJ1-2 - TRBV28 CASSFITVRANYGYTF TGTGCCAGCAGTTTTATCACCGTTCGGGCTAACTATGGCTACACCTTC
- TRBJ1-1 - TRBV9 CASSVGGGGGEAFF TGTGCCAGCAGCGTAGGGGGAGGAGGAGGTGAAGCTTTCTTT
- TRBJ2-1 - TRBV7-6 CASSLAQGRGDEQFF TGTGCCAGCAGCTTAGCGCAGGGAAGAGGCGATGAGCAGTTCTTC
- TRBJ2-5 - TRBV10-3 CAISDTGGETQYF TGTGCCATCAGTGATACAGGAGGGGAGACCCAGTACTTC
- TRBJ2-1 - TRBV5-5 CASSPQRAVEQFF TGTGCCAGCAGTCCTCAGCGGGCCGTAGAGCAGTTCTTC
TRBD1 TRBJ2-7 once TRBV4-1 CASSPAGTGYNEQYF TGCGCCAGCAGCCCGGCCGGGACAGGGTATAATGAGCAGTACTTC
- TRBJ2-1 - TRBV5-1 CASSLVSGSSYNEQFF TGCGCCAGCAGCTTGGTTTCGGGGAGCTCCTACAATGAGCAGTTCTTC
- TRBJ1-2 - TRBV5-6 CASINQVGGAYYGYTF TGTGCCAGCATCAACCAAGTTGGGGGGGCCTACTATGGCTACACCTTC
- TRBJ1-4 - TRBV28 CASSGRTALNEKLFF TGTGCCAGCAGTGGGCGGACAGCTCTGAATGAAAAACTGTTTTTT
- TRBJ2-2 - TRBV6-5 CASSYSRVTGELFF TGTGCCAGCAGTTACTCGAGGGTAACCGGGGAGCTGTTTTTT
- TRBJ1-5 - TRBV7-2 CASSLRGGRINQPQHF TGTGCCAGCTCCTTGCGGGGAGGACGGATCAATCAGCCCCAGCATTTT
- TRBJ1-5 once TRBV19 CASSILGGIDLNF TGTGCCAGTAGTATTTTGGGGGGGATTGATCTGAATTTT
- TRBJ2-3 - TRBV11-2 CASSLPHTDTQYF TGTGCCAGCAGCTTACCCCACACAGATACGCAGTATTTT
TRBD2 TRBJ2-2 - TRBV11-3 CASSARLAGPSTGELFF TGTGCCAGCAGCGCCAGACTAGCGGGTCCTAGCACCGGGGAGCTGTTTTTT
- TRBJ1-5 - TRBV19 CASSIGAGLGNQPQHF TGTGCCAGTAGTATAGGGGCAGGCCTCGGCAATCAGCCCCAGCATTTT